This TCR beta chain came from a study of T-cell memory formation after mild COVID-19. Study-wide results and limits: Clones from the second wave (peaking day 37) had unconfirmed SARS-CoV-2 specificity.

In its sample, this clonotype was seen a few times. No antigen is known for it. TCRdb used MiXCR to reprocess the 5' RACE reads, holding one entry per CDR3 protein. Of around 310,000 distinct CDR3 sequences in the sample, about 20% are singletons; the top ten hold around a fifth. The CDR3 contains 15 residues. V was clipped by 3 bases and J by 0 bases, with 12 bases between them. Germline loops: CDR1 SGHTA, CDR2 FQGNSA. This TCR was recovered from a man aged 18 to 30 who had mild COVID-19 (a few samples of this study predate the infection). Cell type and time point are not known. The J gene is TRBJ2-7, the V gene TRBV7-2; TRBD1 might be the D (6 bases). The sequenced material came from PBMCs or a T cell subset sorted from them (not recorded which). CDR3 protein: CASSLGRGISYEQYF. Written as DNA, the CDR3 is TGTGCCAGCAGCTTGGGCAGGGGCATCTCCTACGAGCAGTACTTC.